Reported below is one T cell receptor beta chain. The antigen remains unidentified. These data belong to a study of beta chain features in type 1 diabetes. Germline V gives CDR1 SNHLY, CDR2 FYNNEI. CDR3 size: 13 residues. V lost 6 bases and J lost 0, with 8 bases in between. Study-level results: All four CD4+ subsets from Type 1 diabetes patients carried moderately but significantly shorter TCRB CDR3s.

Expressed TCRB transcripts were sequenced after all isolated RNA was converted to cDNA. Some clones are missing from TCRdb's copy, which holds only in-frame ones; the method was immunoSEQ multiplex PCR. The sample consists of hundreds of thousands of clones, around 13% of them appearing once. Sequencing input: naive CD4+ T cells from blood. The source of this sequence is a woman aged 18 to 35 with type 1 diabetes. The J gene is TRBJ1-1, the V gene TRBV2; D not certain. CDR3 in DNA: TGTGCCAGCAGCCATTACATGAACACTGAAGCTTTCTTT. It codes for CASSHYMNTEAFF.